This T cell receptor beta chain was found in a study of shared clonotypes between healthy human individuals. Points from the study as a whole: Naive subsets generally exceeded memory subsets in estimated richness.

Only in-frame clones appear in the TCRdb table, and some are missing; sequencing was by immunoSEQ multiplex PCR. There are roughly 2,300,000 clones in the sample; about 90% occur only once, and 0.3% to 0.4% lies in the top ten. CDR3 length: 16 amino acids. The V gene lost 2 bases and the J gene lost 0 bases, with 13 bases spanning the gap. Details on this clone: The antigen remains unidentified.

The V gene is TRBV6-7, the J gene TRBJ1-1; a possible D gene is TRBD1 (6 bases). TRBV6-7 is labeled an ORF, and its function is uncertain. This clonotype was sampled from a man aged 18 to 35 in good health. Some clones in this sample may be carry-over from other donors' samples. The sample comprised naive CD4+ T cells from PBMCs. Subset denoted: CD45RA+ positively selected. CDR3 region: CASSYPGGVMNTEAFF. The CDR3 coding sequence is TGTGCCAGCAGTTACCCCGGGGGCGTAATGAACACTGAAGCTTTCTTT.